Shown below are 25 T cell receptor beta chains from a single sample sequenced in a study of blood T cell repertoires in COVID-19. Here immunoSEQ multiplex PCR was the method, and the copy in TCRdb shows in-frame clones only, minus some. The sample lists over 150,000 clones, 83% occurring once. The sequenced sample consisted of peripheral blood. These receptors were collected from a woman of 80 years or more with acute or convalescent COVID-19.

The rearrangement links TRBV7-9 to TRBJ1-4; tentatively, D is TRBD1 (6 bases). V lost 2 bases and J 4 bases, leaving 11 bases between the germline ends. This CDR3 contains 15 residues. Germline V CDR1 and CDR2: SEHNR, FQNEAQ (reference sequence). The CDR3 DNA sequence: TGTGCCAGCAGCTTATCGGGACACGTTAATGAAAAACTGTTTTTT. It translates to CASSLSGHVNEKLFF.

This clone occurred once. CDR3: CASSFRTGGSGNTIYF. CDR3 DNA: TGTGCCAGCAGCTTCCGGACAGGGGGCTCTGGAAACACCATATATTTT. The chain employs TRBV5-4 and TRBJ1-3, with TRBD1 matching 10 bases. The CDR3 has 16 amino acids. The V gene end was trimmed by 2 bases and the J gene end by 0 bases; junction bases not matched to a gene: 2. Germline loops: CDR1 SGHNT, CDR2 YYREEE (reference sequence).

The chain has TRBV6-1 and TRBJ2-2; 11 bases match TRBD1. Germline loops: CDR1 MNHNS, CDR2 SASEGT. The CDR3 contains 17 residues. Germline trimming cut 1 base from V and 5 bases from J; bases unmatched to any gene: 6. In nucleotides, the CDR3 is TGTGCCAGCAGTGAAGGGACAGGGGGCGGTTGGACCGGGGAGCTGTTTTTT. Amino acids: CASSEGTGGGWTGELFF.

CDR3: CASSVGELAKRETQYF. Written as DNA, the CDR3 is TGTGCCAGCAGCGTTGGAGAACTGGCTAAGCGGGAGACCCAGTACTTC. The chain has TRBV9 and TRBJ2-5, with a tentative D call TRBD2 (5 bases). Germline CDR1 SGDLS, CDR2 YYNGEE. The CDR3 runs to 16 residues. Trimming took off 2 bases at V and 5 bases at J, with 19 bases between the two ends. Supplemented by reference TRBV9 and TRBJ2-5, the full variable domain reads DSGVTQTPKHLITATGQRVTLRCSPRSGDLSVYWYQQSLDQGLQFLIQYYNGEERAKGNILERFSAQQFPDLHSELNLSSLELGDSALYFCASSVGELAKRETQYFGPGTRLLVL.

DNA for the CDR3: TGCGCCAGCAGCTTGGGGACATCTGGAAACACCATATATTTT. Translated: CASSLGTSGNTIYF. The rearrangement joins TRBV5-1 to TRBJ1-3, with D tentatively TRBD1 (5 bases). Between the trimmed V and J ends, which lost 0 bases and 1 base, there was a span of 5 bases. The CDR3 loop spans 14 amino acids. Germline V CDR1 and CDR2: SGHRS, YFSETQ.

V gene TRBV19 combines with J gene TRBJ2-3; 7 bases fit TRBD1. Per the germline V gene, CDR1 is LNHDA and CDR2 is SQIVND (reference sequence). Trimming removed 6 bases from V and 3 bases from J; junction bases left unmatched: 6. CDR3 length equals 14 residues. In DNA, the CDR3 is TGTGCCAGTAGGACAGGGCTGGGAACAGATACGCAGTATTTT. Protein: CASRTGLGTDTQYF.

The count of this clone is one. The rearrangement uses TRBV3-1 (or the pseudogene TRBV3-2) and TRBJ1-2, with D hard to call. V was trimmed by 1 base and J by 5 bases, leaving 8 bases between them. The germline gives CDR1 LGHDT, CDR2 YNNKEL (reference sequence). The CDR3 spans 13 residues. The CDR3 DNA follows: TGTGCCAGCAGCCAAGGGGGAGGGTATGGCTACACCTTC. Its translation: CASSQGGGYGYTF.

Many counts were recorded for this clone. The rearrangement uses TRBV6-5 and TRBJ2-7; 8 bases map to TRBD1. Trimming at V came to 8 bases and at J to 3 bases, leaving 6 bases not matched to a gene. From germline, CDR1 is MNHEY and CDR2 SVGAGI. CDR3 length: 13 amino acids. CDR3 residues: CASGQGSNYEQYF. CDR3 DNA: TGTGCCAGCGGACAGGGTTCGAACTACGAGCAGTACTTC.

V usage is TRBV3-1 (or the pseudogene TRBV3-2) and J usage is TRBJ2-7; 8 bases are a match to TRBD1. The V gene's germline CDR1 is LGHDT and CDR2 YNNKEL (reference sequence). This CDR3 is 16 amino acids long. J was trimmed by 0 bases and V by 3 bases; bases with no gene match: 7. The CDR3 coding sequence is TGTGCCAGCAGCCAGCACGACAGGGGAAGCTCCTACGAGCAGTACTTC. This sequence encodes CASSQHDRGSSYEQYF.

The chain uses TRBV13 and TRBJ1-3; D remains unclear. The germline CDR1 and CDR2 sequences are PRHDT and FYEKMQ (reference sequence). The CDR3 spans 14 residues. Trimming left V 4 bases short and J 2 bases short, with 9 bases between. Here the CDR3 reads CASSSPTTGNTIYF. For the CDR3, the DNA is TGTGCCAGCAGCTCCCCGACAACTGGAAACACCATATATTTT.

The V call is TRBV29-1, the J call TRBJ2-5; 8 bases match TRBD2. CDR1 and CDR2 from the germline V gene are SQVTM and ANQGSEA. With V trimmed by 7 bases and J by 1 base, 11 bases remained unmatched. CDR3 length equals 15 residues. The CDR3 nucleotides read TGCAGCGCCCAAGCCGGGGGGGGGTCCCAAGAGACCCAGTACTTC. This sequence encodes CSAQAGGGSQETQYF.

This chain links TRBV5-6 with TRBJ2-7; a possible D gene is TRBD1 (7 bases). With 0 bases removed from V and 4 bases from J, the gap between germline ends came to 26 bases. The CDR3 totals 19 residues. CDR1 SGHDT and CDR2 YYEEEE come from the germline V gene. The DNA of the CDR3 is TGTGCCAGCAGCTTGGCCGGAGGGGGCAACTCCTTTCGCGAATACGAGCAGTACTTC. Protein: CASSLAGGGNSFREYEQYF.

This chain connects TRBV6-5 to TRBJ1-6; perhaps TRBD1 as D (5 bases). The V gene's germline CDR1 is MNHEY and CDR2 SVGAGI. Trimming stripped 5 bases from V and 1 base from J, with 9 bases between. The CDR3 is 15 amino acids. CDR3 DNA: TGTGCCAGCAGTCCACGGGGGTCCTATAATTCACCCCTCCACTTT. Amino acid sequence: CASSPRGSYNSPLHF.

CDR3 loop: CASSLRSRLEYGYTF. The CDR3 DNA reads TGTGCCAGCAGTTTGAGGTCGCGGCTAGAATATGGCTACACCTTC. The chain employs TRBV27 and TRBJ1-2, with D unclear. V lost 3 bases and J 5 bases, leaving 16 bases between the germline ends. This CDR3 is 15 amino acids long. CDR1 MNHEY and CDR2 SMNVEV come from the germline V gene (reference sequence).

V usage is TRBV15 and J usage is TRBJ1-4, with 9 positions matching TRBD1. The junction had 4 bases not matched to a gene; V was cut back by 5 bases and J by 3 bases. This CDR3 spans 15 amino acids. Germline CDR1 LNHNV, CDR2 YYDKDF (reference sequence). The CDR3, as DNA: TGTGCCACCAGCCCGAGACAGGGGGCTAATGAAAAACTGTTTTTT. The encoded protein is CATSPRQGANEKLFF.

CDR3 in DNA: TGTGCCAGCAGCGTGGAGTTGACAGTAAACTATGGCTACACCTTC. Protein sequence: CASSVELTVNYGYTF. The chain employs TRBV9 and TRBJ1-2; perhaps TRBD1 as D (5 bases). CDR1 is SGDLS and CDR2 is YYNGEE in the germline V gene. Between the trimmed V and J ends, which lost 2 bases and 2 bases, there was a span of 13 bases. The CDR3 totals 15 residues.

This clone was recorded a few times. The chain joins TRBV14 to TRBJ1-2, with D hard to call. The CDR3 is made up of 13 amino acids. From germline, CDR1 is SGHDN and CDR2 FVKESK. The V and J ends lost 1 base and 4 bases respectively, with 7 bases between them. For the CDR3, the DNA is TGTGCCAGCAGCCAAGGGGCCTTCTATGGCTACACCTTC. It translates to CASSQGAFYGYTF.

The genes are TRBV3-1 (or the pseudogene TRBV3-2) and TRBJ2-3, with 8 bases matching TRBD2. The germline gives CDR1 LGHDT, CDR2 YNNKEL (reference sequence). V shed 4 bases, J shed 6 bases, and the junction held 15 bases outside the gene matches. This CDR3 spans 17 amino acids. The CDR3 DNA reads TGTGCCAGCAGCCGCCAACCACTAGCGGTGGCCGGGGATACGCAGTATTTT. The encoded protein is CASSRQPLAVAGDTQYF.

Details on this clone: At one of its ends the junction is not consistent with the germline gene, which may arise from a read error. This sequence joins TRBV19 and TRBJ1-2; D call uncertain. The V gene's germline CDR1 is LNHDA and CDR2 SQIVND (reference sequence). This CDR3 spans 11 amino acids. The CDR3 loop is CASSNSAVWIF. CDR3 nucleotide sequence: TGTGCCAGTAGTAATAGCGCCGTTTGGATATTC.

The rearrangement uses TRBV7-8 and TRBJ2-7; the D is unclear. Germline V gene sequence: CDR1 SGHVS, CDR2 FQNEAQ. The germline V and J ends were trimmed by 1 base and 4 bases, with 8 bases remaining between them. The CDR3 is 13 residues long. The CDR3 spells CASSLVESYEQYF. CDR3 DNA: TGTGCCAGCAGCTTAGTAGAATCGTACGAGCAGTACTTC. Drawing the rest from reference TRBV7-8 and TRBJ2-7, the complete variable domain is GAGVSQSPRYKVAKRGQDVALRCDPISGHVSLFWYQQALGQGPEFLTYFQNEAQLDKSGLPSDRFFAERPEGSVSTLKIQRTQQEDSAVYLCASSLVESYEQYFGPGTRLTVT.

CDR3 DNA sequence: TGTGCCAGCAGCTTGGGGGGCGGAAATACGCAGTATTTT. It is translated as CASSLGGGNTQYF. The chain employs TRBV5-6 and TRBJ2-3, with a tentative D call TRBD1 (5 bases). Trimming took off 0 bases at V and 7 bases at J, with 9 bases between the two ends. The CDR3 has 13 amino acids. Per the germline V gene, CDR1 is SGHDT and CDR2 is YYEEEE.

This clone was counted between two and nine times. This CDR3 is CATSDPTGMSTDTQYF. The CDR3 bases are TGTGCCACCAGTGATCCGACAGGGATGTCGACAGATACGCAGTATTTT. The chain has TRBV24-1 and TRBJ2-3; 7 positions agree with TRBD1. V dropped 3 bases and J dropped 3; count of bases not matched to a gene: 8. Germline V lookup: CDR1 KGHDR, CDR2 SFDVKD. The CDR3 runs 16 residues.

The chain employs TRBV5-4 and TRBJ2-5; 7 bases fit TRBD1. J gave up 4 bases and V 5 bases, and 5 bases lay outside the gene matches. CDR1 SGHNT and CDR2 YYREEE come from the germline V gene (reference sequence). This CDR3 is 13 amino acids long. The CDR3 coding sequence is TGTGCCAGCAGAAGGGACAGTCTAGAGACCCAGTACTTC. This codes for CASRRDSLETQYF.

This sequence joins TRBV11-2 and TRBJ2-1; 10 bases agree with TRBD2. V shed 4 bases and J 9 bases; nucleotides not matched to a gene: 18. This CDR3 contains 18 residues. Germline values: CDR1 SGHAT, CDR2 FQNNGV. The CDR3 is CASSSMGGAGGHRSEQFF. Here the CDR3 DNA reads TGTGCCAGCAGCTCAATGGGGGGAGCGGGAGGGCATCGGTCTGAGCAGTTCTTC.

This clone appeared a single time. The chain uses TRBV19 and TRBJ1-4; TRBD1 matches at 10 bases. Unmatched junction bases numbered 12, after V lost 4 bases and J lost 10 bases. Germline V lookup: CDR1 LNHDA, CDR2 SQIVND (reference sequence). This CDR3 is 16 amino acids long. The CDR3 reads CASSTSGTGERGKLFF. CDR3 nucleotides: TGTGCCAGTAGTACCTCCGGGACAGGGGAAAGAGGAAAACTGTTTTTT.